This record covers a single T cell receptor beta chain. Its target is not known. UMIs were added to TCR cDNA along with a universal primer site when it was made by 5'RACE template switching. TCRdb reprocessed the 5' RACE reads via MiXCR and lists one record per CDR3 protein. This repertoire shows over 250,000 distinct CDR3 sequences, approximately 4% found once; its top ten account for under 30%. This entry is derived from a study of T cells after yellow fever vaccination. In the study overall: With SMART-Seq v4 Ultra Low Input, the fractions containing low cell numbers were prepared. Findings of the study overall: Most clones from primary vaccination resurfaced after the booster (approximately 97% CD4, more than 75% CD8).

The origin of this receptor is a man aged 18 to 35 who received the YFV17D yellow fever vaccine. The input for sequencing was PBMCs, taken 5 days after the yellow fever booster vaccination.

CDR3 nucleotide sequence: TGTGCCAGCAGCCTGACAGGGGCTACCCCATATAGCAATCAGCCCCAGCATTTT. It yields the protein CASSLTGATPYSNQPQHF. This chain joins TRBV5-6 and TRBJ1-5, with 8 nucleotides matching TRBD1. CDR1 and CDR2 from the germline V gene are SGHDT and YYEEEE. This CDR3 has 18 residues. Trimming took 4 bases from V and 0 from J; bases not matched to a gene: 12.